The 10 T cell receptor beta chains below come from one sample, sequenced in a study of regulatory T cells in long-lasting Graves disease. Time point denoted: newly diagnosed GD, antithyroid drugs for less than 3 months. Researchers made the TCR library from RNA that was extracted from PBMCs. For TCR beta, libraries came from iRepertoire HTBI primers and Arm-PCR of CDR3 regions. TCRdb recomputed calls from the multiplex PCR reads with MiXCR, one row per CDR3 protein. This sample has a few hundred thousand distinct CDR3 sequences, with over 15% found just once. These records were also assigned to another study, of T cells in Graves' hyperthyroidism and ophthalmopathy.

This material consisted of peripheral blood mononuclear cells (PBMCs), taken at new diagnosis, from a patient treated with antithyroid drugs. All receptors come from a man in his forties with Graves disease.

This clonotype has a count of ten or more. The genes are TRBV3-1 and TRBJ1-2; 7 bases fit TRBD1. The CDR3 spans 16 residues. J was trimmed by 2 bases and V by 1 base; bases with no gene match: 7. Germline assignment: CDR1 LGHDT and CDR2 YNNKEL (reference sequence). This chain's CDR3 is CASSQGPGQPNYGYTF. The CDR3 coding sequence is TGTGCCAGCAGCCAAGGCCCGGGACAGCCGAACTATGGCTACACCTTC.

The table lists this clonotype with many counts. The gene calls are TRBV11-2 and TRBJ2-7; D is unresolved. The germline V gene has CDR1 SGHAT and CDR2 FQNNGV. The V end was cut by 3 bases, the J end by 2 bases, with 14 bases between. This CDR3 spans 15 amino acids. The CDR3 spells CASSLGLSPTYEQYF. The DNA of the CDR3 is TGTGCCAGCAGCTTGGGGTTGTCACCTACCTACGAGCAGTACTTC.

The genes are TRBV30 and TRBJ1-2; 10 nucleotides match TRBD1. CDR1 and CDR2 (germline): GTSNPN, SVGIG (reference sequence). This CDR3 region has 15 residues. V lost 7 bases and J lost 7; bases outside the gene matches: 15. CDR3 region: CASPKSGQGVSGYTF. The CDR3 coding sequence is TGTGCCTCCCCTAAATCCGGACAGGGGGTGAGTGGCTACACCTTC.

This clonotype was recorded at least ten times. This chain links TRBV29-1 with TRBJ1-1, with TRBD1 identical over 9 bases. Germline V gene data show CDR1 as SQVTM and CDR2 as ANQGSEA. Trimming at V came to 6 bases and at J to 1 base, leaving 9 bases not matched to a gene. The CDR3 extends over 15 amino acids. CDR3 region: CSVSTLGQGNTEAFF. The CDR3 region has the DNA TGCAGCGTCTCAACTCTGGGACAGGGGAACACTGAAGCTTTCTTT.

This clonotype showed up many times. The CDR3 is CASSSGTSGAWAGELFF. CDR3 nucleotide sequence: TGTGCCAGCAGCTCCGGGACTAGCGGGGCCTGGGCCGGGGAGCTGTTTTTT. The chain links TRBV5-4 to TRBJ2-2; 13 bases align to TRBD2. CDR1 SGHNT and CDR2 YYREEE come from the germline V gene (reference sequence). Trimming at V came to 3 bases and at J to 6 bases, leaving 8 bases not matched to a gene. This CDR3 has 17 residues.

The table lists this clonotype with a few counts. The CDR3 protein is CASSQDLRGSYNSPLHF. CDR3 nucleotide sequence: TGTGCCAGCAGCCAAGATCTGAGGGGCTCCTATAATTCACCCCTCCACTTT. This chain connects TRBV3-1 to TRBJ1-6, with a possible D match to TRBD1 (5 bases). This CDR3 has 17 residues. Looked up from germline, CDR1 is LGHDT and CDR2 is YNNKEL (reference sequence). V gave up 0 bases and J gave up 0 bases, with 9 bases separating them. The full variable domain, in which reference TRBV3-1 and TRBJ1-6 provide the parts outside the CDR3, is DTAVSQTPKYLVTQMGNDKSIKCEQNLGHDTMYWYKQDSKKFLKIMFSYNNKELIINETVPNRFSPKSPDKAHLNLHINSLELGDSAVYFCASSQDLRGSYNSPLHFGNGTRLTVT.

The V call is TRBV7-9, the J call TRBJ1-5, with a possible D match to TRBD1 (6 bases). Germline V gene sequence: CDR1 SEHNR, CDR2 FQNEAQ (reference sequence). This CDR3 is 14 amino acids long. Trimming left V 5 bases short and J 9 bases short, with 17 bases between. This CDR3 reads CASSQGGGFSPQHF. The CDR3 bases are TGTGCCAGCAGCCAAGGGGGGGGTTTTTCGCCCCAGCATTTT.

At least ten counts were recorded for this clonotype. The rearrangement links TRBV20-1 to TRBJ1-5; D possibly corresponds to TRBD1 (6 bases). The ends were cut back, 6 bases at V and 3 bases at J, with 9 bases in the middle. Germline assignment: CDR1 DFQATT and CDR2 SNEGSKA (reference sequence). The CDR3 contains 12 residues. The CDR3 reads CSAGGPNQPQHF. CDR3 sequence (DNA): TGCAGTGCCGGGGGCCCCAATCAGCCCCAGCATTTT.

This clonotype was detected ten times or more. V and J are TRBV3-1 and TRBJ2-2; D ambiguous. The CDR3 runs 15 residues. CDR1 and CDR2 (germline): LGHDT, YNNKEL (reference sequence). Trimming left V 3 bases short and J 5 bases short, with 13 bases between. The CDR3 spells CASSQSLGGTGELFF. CDR3 DNA: TGTGCCAGCAGCCAGTCGTTGGGTGGGACCGGGGAGCTGTTTTTT.

V gene TRBV11-3 combines with J gene TRBJ1-2; the D gene is possibly TRBD1 (6 bases). The CDR3 runs to 16 residues. Germline loops: CDR1 SGHNT, CDR2 YENEEA. V was cut by 3 bases and J by 3 bases, with 17 bases left in between. CDR3 protein: CASSFHLGGPDYGYTF. DNA of the CDR3: TGTGCCAGCAGCTTTCATCTAGGGGGTCCGGACTATGGCTACACCTTC.